This T cell receptor beta chain was documented in a study of blood T cell repertoires in COVID-19. Study in general: Sites across the United States, Italy and Spain contributed samples from acute and convalescent COVID-19.

V lost 5 bases to trimming and J lost 6 bases, with 7 bases between them. Germline loops: CDR1 SGHVS, CDR2 FNYEAQ. This CDR3 is built from 12 residues. The assay was immunoSEQ multiplex PCR, and TCRdb's table has in-frame clones only and misses some. The sample lists more than 400,000 clones, around 90% occurring once. Donors in Cohort 3 counted as recovered after two negative PCRs, clearance, or symptom resolution. This clone occurred many times. What was sequenced was PBMCs or T cells enriched from blood (not recorded which). The gene calls are TRBV7-6 and TRBJ2-2; no clear D. This TCR was recovered from a man aged 18 to 30 who had recovered from COVID-19. The CDR3 bases are TGTGCCAGCAGCCAGGCGCCCGGGGAGCTGTTTTTT. Residues: CASSQAPGELFF.